The sequence of this T cell receptor (beta chain) was determined in a study of post-analysis software for immune sequencing data. Overall study: Multiple sclerosis in the patients followed relapsing-remitting, secondary progressive and progressive-relapsing courses. Whole-study results and caveats: Relative to controls, patients had five TRBV segments at higher frequency, with TRBV5-6, TRBV5-1 and TRBV20-1 among these. Samples prepared in the same batch strongly co-clustered by F measure. A significant reduction in normalized Chao1 diversity was observed in multiple sclerosis patients versus controls.

Germline V CDR1 and CDR2: SEHNR, FQNEAQ (reference sequence). The CDR3 totals 14 residues. V was cut by 2 bases and J by 4 bases, with 11 bases left in between. Carried by the TCR beta cDNA libraries were unique molecular identifiers. T cells numbering about 0.9 to 10 million yielded cDNA molecules that totaled around 500,000. TCRdb called the PCR reads again in MiXCR, with one record for every CDR3 protein. The sample records under 900,000 distinct CDR3 sequences, about 57% being singletons. Worth noting for this clonotype: Its antigen remains unidentified.

This receptor was obtained from a girl aged 5 to 17 with multiple sclerosis. The gene calls are TRBV7-9 and TRBJ2-5, with D possibly TRBD2 on 6 matching bases. Sequencing was carried out using blood. The CDR3 bases are TGTGCCAGCAGCTTAAATGGAGCGGGAGAGACCCAGTACTTC. Encoded protein: CASSLNGAGETQYF.